This TCR beta chain was recovered during a study of OX40 agonist ivuxolimab in advanced cancers. Study-wide background: Treatment of patients was with ivuxolimab, an agonistic anti-OX40 (CD134) antibody. Prior therapy, whether anti-PD-1, anti-PD-L1 or anti-CTLA-4, was allowed, and about 39% had some.

The method was immunoSEQ multiplex PCR; TCRdb's version includes in-frame clones alone and lacks a portion of them. Of some 50,000 clones listed, more than 75% are singletons. Drawing of blood for sampling happened at baseline, at cycle 4 day 1, and at cycle 7 day 1. This receptor was taken from an adult with an advanced solid tumor such as melanoma, head and neck, liver or kidney cancer. The sequenced sample was CD4+ or CD8+ T cells sorted from blood, obtained in a trial of the OX40 agonist ivuxolimab.

The CDR3: CASSPSQGRNEQYF. The CDR3 DNA sequence: TGTGCCAGCTCACCAAGCCAGGGGAGGAACGAGCAGTACTTC. The rearrangement joins TRBV18 to TRBJ2-7, with D possibly being TRBD1 or TRBD2 (6 bases each). CDR1 KGHSH and CDR2 LQKENI come from the germline V gene. The V end lost 2 bases, the J end lost 5 bases, and 13 bases lay between the germline ends. The CDR3 spans 14 residues.